This TCR beta chain was captured by sequencing in a study of PD-1 blockade in classical Hodgkin lymphoma. Study details: The nivolumab dose that patients received was 3 mg/kg, given intravenously every 2 weeks.

Only in-frame clones appear in the TCRdb table, and some are missing; sequencing was by immunoSEQ multiplex PCR. The data show approximately 9,900 clones, around 70% seen once. The time point here: cycle 4 day 1 (C4D1), after less than 7 weeks of nivolumab. No patient escaped relapse after autologous stem cell transplantation, and brentuximab vedotin exposure varied. Investigators obtained CD8+ T cells from thawed PBMCs by magnetic negative selection. Best response was recorded as complete response, partial response or progressive disease. Looked up from germline, CDR1 is SEHNR and CDR2 is FQNEAQ (reference sequence). V was cut by 1 base and J by 5 bases, with 13 bases left in between. The CDR3 spans 15 residues.

The source is a human donor with classical Hodgkin lymphoma. The sequencing here drew on CD8+ T cells from blood, taken before the fourth cycle of nivolumab. The genes are TRBV7-9 and TRBJ2-3; a possible D gene is TRBD1 (5 bases). The CDR3 nucleotides are TGTGCCAGCAGCTTAGGGGCAGGGTACGAAGATACGCAGTATTTT. Translating it yields CASSLGAGYEDTQYF.